This record covers a single T cell receptor (beta chain). This entry belongs to a study of blood T cell repertoires in COVID-19. Study overall: Acute and convalescent COVID-19 specimens originated in the United States, Italy and Spain. PBMCs, B-cell-depleted T cells, or T cells provided the cDNA or gDNA that made up the material.

Original handling: Estimated nucleated cell counts came from reference gene primer amplification. Clones were sequenced by immunoSEQ multiplex PCR, and TCRdb holds only the in-frame ones, with some missing. Clone size and the V and J calls come from that table; the DNA yielded D and trimming. The sample lists roughly 150,000 clones; under 85% were seen once. CDR3 size: 16 residues. CDR1 is SQVTM, CDR2 ANQGSEA, per germline. V gave up 4 bases and J gave up 6 bases; unmatched junction bases: 13. This rearrangement joins TRBV29-1 to TRBJ2-1, with 9 positions matching TRBD2. The sequencing input was peripheral blood. This receptor was taken from a woman over 75 with acute or convalescent COVID-19. Here the CDR3 DNA reads TGCAGCGTTGTAGGCGGCGAAGGACTAGCGTTCAATGAGCAGTTCTTC. Its translation: CSVVGGEGLAFNEQFF.